A single T cell receptor (beta chain) is shown here with its context. Its antigen is unidentified. The data were obtained in a study of T cells in Graves' hyperthyroidism and ophthalmopathy. Study results and limitations: Most clonotypes expanded in thyroid above 0.001 were likewise present in blood.

Amplified TCR beta CDR3 regions came from RNA transcripts. The study used the HTBI primer set for a first-round RT-PCR of the TCR CDR3. Via MiXCR, TCRdb re-called the multiplex PCR reads, giving one row per CDR3 protein. In the table there are roughly 580,000 distinct CDR3 sequences, about 43% of which are singletons. Orbital computed tomography, thyroid ultrasound, serum thyroxine and TRAb, and clinical symptoms together informed the diagnoses. Sequencing input: peripheral blood or thyroid tissue (not recorded which). This sequence originates from a woman aged 18-35 years with Graves' hyperthyroidism.

The CDR3 bases are TGCGCCAGCAGCCAAGGGACAGGGCGGCAAGAGACCCAGTACTTC. Translated, it gives CASSQGTGRQETQYF. The V call is TRBV5-1, the J call TRBJ2-5; 9 bases line up with TRBD1. This CDR3 is built from 15 residues. Looked up from germline, CDR1 is SGHRS and CDR2 is YFSETQ. Trimming took 4 bases from V and 2 from J; bases not matched to a gene: 6.